The next 9 T cell receptor beta chains were all read from a single sample in a study of T cells in Graves' hyperthyroidism and ophthalmopathy. Amplification yielded TCR beta CDR3 regions, with RNA transcripts as the source. Researchers ran a first-round RT-PCR on the TCR CDR3 using the HTBI primer set. TCRdb independently ran MiXCR on the multiplex PCR reads; one entry per CDR3 protein. Of about 290,000 distinct CDR3 sequences in the sample, 13% are singletons; the top ten hold 7.8%. Sequencing was done on a sample of blood. The receptors were sampled from a woman between 25 and 40 years old with Graves' hyperthyroidism that later progressed to Graves' ophthalmopathy.

This clonotype was detected ten times or more. The chain combines TRBV20-1 with TRBJ2-7; D possibly corresponds to TRBD2 (5 bases). This CDR3 contains 12 residues. Germline-derived CDR1 and CDR2 are DFQATT and SNEGSKA (reference sequence). V lost 5 bases to trimming and J lost 0 bases, with 8 bases between them. CDR3 bases: TGCAGTGCTGCGGGCCTCTCCTACGAGCAGTACTTC. Protein sequence: CSAAGLSYEQYF.

This clonotype was counted only a few times. The CDR3 sequence is CASSLRLYEQFF. The DNA of the CDR3 is TGTGCCAGCAGTCTCAGACTGTATGAGCAGTTCTTC. This chain links TRBV12-3 or TRBV12-4 with TRBJ2-1; D unclear. Between the trimmed V and J ends, which lost 5 bases and 8 bases, there was a span of 10 bases. The CDR3 contains 12 residues.

This clonotype was detected ten times or more. J is TRBJ1-5 and V is TRBV28; possibly TRBD1 for D (5 bases). Germline V gives CDR1 MDHEN, CDR2 SYDVKM. This CDR3 has 16 amino acids. V was shortened by 7 bases and J by 6 bases, with 22 bases between the two germline ends. The CDR3 coding sequence is TGTGCCAGCAACCCGTGGGGGGGTGAACCAGGTCAGCCCCAGCATTTT. This translates into CASNPWGGEPGQPQHF.

This clonotype appeared many times. V gene TRBV30 combines with J gene TRBJ1-4; D is undetermined. Germline V CDR1 and CDR2: GTSNPN, SVGIG (reference sequence). V dropped 3 bases and J dropped 8 bases, with 10 bases sitting between them. The CDR3 covers 12 residues. The CDR3 loop is CAWSPYGEKLFF. The DNA of the CDR3 is TGTGCCTGGAGCCCCTACGGAGAAAAACTGTTTTTT.

This clonotype was seen at least ten times. The gene calls are TRBV7-2 and TRBJ1-2, with TRBD1 as a possible D gene (6 bases). Germline V lookup: CDR1 SGHTA, CDR2 FQGNSA. The CDR3 covers 14 residues. Trimming took 6 bases from V and 7 from J, leaving 18 bases between them. This CDR3 is CASRPGTPGGGYTF. DNA for the CDR3: TGTGCCAGCAGGCCTGGGACACCCGGGGGTGGCTACACCTTC.

This clonotype showed up many times. Relative to the germline gene, one junction end is altered; a read error may explain this. The V and J genes are TRBV20-1 and TRBJ2-7; D is possibly TRBD2 (5 bases). This CDR3 spans 19 amino acids. From germline, CDR1 is DFQATT and CDR2 SNEGSKA (reference sequence). Here the CDR3 reads CSATPQVRTAPVPSDEQYF. The CDR3 DNA follows: TGCAGTGCTACCCCGCAGGTTAGGACTGCGCCTGTCCCCTCCGACGAGCAGTACTTC.

For this clonotype: At one end, the junction sequence differs from germline, possibly due to a read error. The chain combines TRBV20-1 with TRBJ2-7, with 10 bases fitting TRBD2. The V gene's germline CDR1 is DFQATT and CDR2 SNEGSKA (reference sequence). This CDR3 spans 13 amino acids. DNA for the CDR3: TGCAGTGCTAGGGGTGGACTAGCGGAGGGAGCCGACTTC. This codes for CSARGGLAEGADF.

This clonotype was counted at least ten times. In DNA, the CDR3 is TGTGCCAGCGGTCGGACGGCCTACTCTGGAAACACCATATATTTT. It codes for CASGRTAYSGNTIYF. The chain combines TRBV28 with TRBJ1-3; D is unclear. Between the trimmed V and J ends, which lost 8 bases and 0 bases, there was a span of 14 bases. The CDR3 totals 15 residues. Germline assignment: CDR1 MDHEN and CDR2 SYDVKM.

This clonotype was observed at least ten times. The rearrangement uses TRBV11-2 and TRBJ2-1; 8 bases map to TRBD2. V lost 3 bases and J lost 1; bases outside the gene matches: 2. The CDR3 is 15 amino acids. Germline V gene data show CDR1 as SGHAT and CDR2 as FQNNGV. The CDR3 region has the DNA TGTGCCAGCAGCTTTAGCGGGACTTCCTACAATGAGCAGTTCTTC. This translates into CASSFSGTSYNEQFF. Together with reference TRBV11-2 and TRBJ2-1, the CDR3 gives the full variable domain: EAGVAQSPRYKIIEKRQSVAFWCNPISGHATLYWYQQILGQGPKLLIQFQNNGVVDDSQLPKDRFSAERLKGVDSTLKIQPAKLEDSAVYLCASSFSGTSYNEQFFGPGTRLTVL.